The present TCR beta chain was sequenced within a study of T cell repertoires in cytomegalovirus infection. Study results and caveats: It was HLA-C-restricted CMV-specific TCR beta clonotypes that dominated the response ex vivo.

There are a few counts of this clonotype. Its antigen is unknown. TCRdb re-analysed the reads in MiXCR, keeping a single row per CDR3 protein. Here the sample spans about 740,000 distinct CDR3 sequences, roughly a third being singletons. The germline gives CDR1 SGHTA, CDR2 FQGNSA. The germline V and J ends were trimmed by 3 bases and 11 bases, with 13 bases remaining between them. The CDR3 covers 12 residues. The TCR was taken from a human donor in good health (CMV status not recorded). Some clones in this sample may be carry-over from other donors' samples. Sample: PBMCs. The V call is TRBV7-2, the J call TRBJ1-1, with TRBD1 as a possible D gene (5 bases). The CDR3 sequence is CASSFRQNKAFF. The CDR3 DNA follows: TGTGCCAGCAGCTTCCGACAGAACAAGGCTTTCTTT.